The rows below give T cell receptor beta chains drawn from one sample of a study of OX40 agonist ivuxolimab in advanced cancers. Repertoires were generated with immunoSEQ multiplex PCR, while TCRdb's copy carries only in-frame clones and drops some. The repertoire holds roughly 97,000 clones, about 87% seen once, with 0.65% to 0.95% in the top ten. Source: CD4+ or CD8+ T cells sorted from blood, taken in a trial of the OX40 agonist ivuxolimab. All receptors derive from an adult with an advanced solid tumor such as melanoma, head and neck, liver or kidney cancer. Each CDR3 is given with its conserved first and last residue. Fields, in order: clone size, V gene, CDR3 length, D gene, J gene, CDR3 protein, CDR3 DNA. A D gene is named only where the DNA matches it firmly. Size tells how often a clone was seen (once, few, many) or the class of an expanded clone, and some rows leave it out.

abundance: NA
v_gene: TRBV10-1
len: 14
d_gene: NA
j_gene: TRBJ2-2
CDR3aa: CASSEGFLAGELFF
CDR3nt: TGCGCCAGCAGTGAAGGCTTTTTGGCCGGGGAGCTGTTTTTT

abundance: few
v_gene: TRBV5-1
len: 15
d_gene: NA
j_gene: TRBJ1-1
CDR3aa: CASSLDGGPNTEAFF
CDR3nt: TGCGCCAGCAGCTTGGATGGGGGGCCGAACACTGAAGCTTTCTTT

abundance: NA
v_gene: TRBV5-1
len: 16
d_gene: TRBD1
j_gene: TRBJ1-4
CDR3aa: CASSLSGDRPNEKLFF
CDR3nt: TGCGCCAGCAGCTTGAGCGGGGACAGGCCTAATGAAAAACTGTTTTTT

abundance: NA
v_gene: TRBV6-6
len: 13
d_gene: NA
j_gene: TRBJ1-1
CDR3aa: CASSGTENTEAFF
CDR3nt: TGTGCCAGCTCCGGGACCGAGAACACTGAAGCTTTCTTT

abundance: NA
v_gene: TRBV18
len: 12
d_gene: NA
j_gene: TRBJ2-1
CDR3aa: CASSLNGNEQFF
CDR3nt: TGTGCCAGCTCACTTAATGGGAATGAGCAGTTCTTC

abundance: NA
v_gene: TRBV4-1
len: 17
d_gene: TRBD2
j_gene: TRBJ2-2
CDR3aa: CASSQVAAGGLPGELFF
CDR3nt: TGCGCCAGCAGCCAAGTTGCGGCGGGGGGCCTGCCCGGGGAGCTGTTTTTT

abundance: few
v_gene: TRBV4-1
len: 20
d_gene: TRBD1
j_gene: TRBJ1-2
CDR3aa: CASSQILTGTGGYYNYGYTF
CDR3nt: TGCGCCAGCAGCCAAATCCTCACCGGGACAGGGGGGTACTATAACTATGGCTACACCTTC

abundance: NA
v_gene: TRBV29-1
len: 12
d_gene: NA
j_gene: TRBJ2-7
CDR3aa: CSVVVGPSEQYF
CDR3nt: TGCAGCGTTGTTGTCGGCCCTAGCGAGCAGTACTTC

abundance: NA
v_gene: TRBV5-1
len: 13
d_gene: NA
j_gene: TRBJ1-2
CDR3aa: CASSPGTPPGYTF
CDR3nt: TGCGCCAGCAGCCCCGGGACACCTCCGGGCTACACCTTC

abundance: NA
v_gene: TRBV7-2
len: 16
d_gene: TRBD2
j_gene: TRBJ2-7
CDR3aa: CASSLELAGVGHEQYF
CDR3nt: TGTGCCAGCAGCTTAGAGCTAGCGGGGGTGGGCCACGAGCAGTACTTC

abundance: NA
v_gene: TRBV6-1
len: 15
d_gene: NA
j_gene: TRBJ2-2
CDR3aa: CASSNRAPNTGELFF
CDR3nt: TGTGCCAGCAGTAACAGGGCCCCGAACACCGGGGAGCTGTTTTTT

abundance: NA
v_gene: TRBV30
len: 14
d_gene: NA
j_gene: TRBJ2-1
CDR3aa: CAWMRGHLYNEQFF
CDR3nt: TGTGCCTGGATGCGGGGACACCTATACAATGAGCAGTTCTTC

abundance: NA
v_gene: TRBV7-9
len: 17
d_gene: TRBD2
j_gene: TRBJ2-2
CDR3aa: CASSLTSGGINTGELFF
CDR3nt: TGTGCCAGCAGCTTGACTAGCGGGGGAATTAACACCGGGGAGCTGTTTTTT

abundance: NA
v_gene: TRBV5-1
len: 16
d_gene: NA
j_gene: TRBJ2-2
CDR3aa: CASSVDVATNTGELFF
CDR3nt: TGCGCCAGCAGCGTGGACGTGGCGACGAACACCGGGGAGCTGTTTTTT

abundance: few
v_gene: TRBV12-2
len: 13
d_gene: NA
j_gene: TRBJ1-2
CDR3aa: CASRLVTGYGYTF
CDR3nt: TGTGCAAGTCGCTTAGTCACAGGCTATGGCTACACCTTC

abundance: once
v_gene: TRBV7-9
len: 12
d_gene: NA
j_gene: TRBJ1-2
CDR3aa: CASSLGASGYTF
CDR3nt: TGTGCCAGCAGCTTAGGCGCGTCTGGCTACACCTTC

abundance: once
v_gene: TRBV30
len: 13
d_gene: TRBD1
j_gene: TRBJ1-1
CDR3aa: CAWSTQGSTEAFF
CDR3nt: TGTGCCTGGAGTACACAGGGGAGCACTGAAGCTTTCTTT

abundance: NA
v_gene: TRBV4-2
len: 18
d_gene: TRBD2
j_gene: TRBJ2-3
CDR3aa: CASSHSGTSGGATDTQYF
CDR3nt: TGTGCCAGCAGCCACTCCGGGACTAGCGGGGGGGCAACAGATACGCAGTATTTT

abundance: NA
v_gene: TRBV29-1
len: 14
d_gene: NA
j_gene: TRBJ1-1
CDR3aa: CSVDRAGRNTEAFF
CDR3nt: TGCAGCGTTGATAGGGCAGGAAGAAACACTGAAGCTTTCTTT

abundance: NA
v_gene: TRBV6-5
len: 13
d_gene: NA
j_gene: TRBJ2-1
CDR3aa: CASSPVLGNEQFF
CDR3nt: TGTGCCAGCAGCCCAGTTCTGGGAAATGAGCAGTTCTTC

abundance: once
v_gene: TRBV28
len: 15
d_gene: TRBD1
j_gene: TRBJ1-5
CDR3aa: CASSLGTGGTQPQHF
CDR3nt: TGTGCCAGCAGTTTGGGGACAGGGGGCACTCAGCCCCAGCATTTT

abundance: NA
v_gene: TRBV19
len: 13
d_gene: NA
j_gene: TRBJ1-5
CDR3aa: CASTPTGNQPQHF
CDR3nt: TGTGCCAGTACCCCGACGGGCAATCAGCCCCAGCATTTT

abundance: NA
v_gene: TRBV6-1
len: 15
d_gene: TRBD1
j_gene: TRBJ2-7
CDR3aa: CASRSRDRGNYEQYF
CDR3nt: TGTGCCAGCAGATCCAGGGACAGGGGCAACTACGAGCAGTACTTC

abundance: NA
v_gene: TRBV11-2
len: 13
d_gene: NA
j_gene: TRBJ1-2
CDR3aa: CASSSPLVLGYTF
CDR3nt: TGTGCCAGCAGCTCCCCCCTGGTCCTAGGCTACACCTTC

abundance: NA
v_gene: TRBV6-6
len: 15
d_gene: TRBD1
j_gene: TRBJ1-1
CDR3aa: CASSYLRGRDTEAFF
CDR3nt: TGTGCCAGCAGTTACCTAAGGGGGCGGGACACTGAAGCTTTCTTT

abundance: NA
v_gene: TRBV6-5
len: 13
d_gene: TRBD1
j_gene: TRBJ2-7
CDR3aa: CASSYGTGYEQYF
CDR3nt: TGTGCCAGCAGTTACGGGACAGGGTACGAGCAGTACTTC

abundance: NA
v_gene: TRBV6-5
len: 12
d_gene: NA
j_gene: TRBJ1-2
CDR3aa: CASSEKYRGYTF
CDR3nt: TGTGCCAGCAGTGAGAAGTACAGGGGCTACACCTTC

abundance: NA
v_gene: TRBV10-3
len: 15
d_gene: NA
j_gene: TRBJ1-4
CDR3aa: CAISEEGGAGEKLFF
CDR3nt: TGTGCCATCAGTGAAGAAGGGGGGGCTGGTGAAAAACTGTTTTTT